The present entry profiles one T cell receptor beta chain with its context. TCRdb re-called the 5' RACE reads through MiXCR, storing one row per CDR3 protein. The table includes more than 85,000 distinct CDR3 sequences, roughly 15% detected once. The CDR3 contains 15 residues. CDR1 is SGHTA, CDR2 FQGNSA, per germline. V trimming: 4 bases; J trimming: 6 bases; junction bases outside the gene matches: 3. This record belongs to a study of early T cells in non-severe SARS-CoV-2 infection. Sequenced here: whole blood, sampled at baseline. The chain combines TRBV7-2 with TRBJ2-1, with 13 bases aligning to TRBD2. This sequence was found in an adult who was a healthcare worker with PCR-confirmed SARS-CoV-2 infection or an uninfected control (not recorded which). The CDR3 DNA sequence: TGTGCCAGCAGCTCGAGGACTAGCGGGAGCAATGAGCAGTTCTTC. It translates to CASSSRTSGSNEQFF.